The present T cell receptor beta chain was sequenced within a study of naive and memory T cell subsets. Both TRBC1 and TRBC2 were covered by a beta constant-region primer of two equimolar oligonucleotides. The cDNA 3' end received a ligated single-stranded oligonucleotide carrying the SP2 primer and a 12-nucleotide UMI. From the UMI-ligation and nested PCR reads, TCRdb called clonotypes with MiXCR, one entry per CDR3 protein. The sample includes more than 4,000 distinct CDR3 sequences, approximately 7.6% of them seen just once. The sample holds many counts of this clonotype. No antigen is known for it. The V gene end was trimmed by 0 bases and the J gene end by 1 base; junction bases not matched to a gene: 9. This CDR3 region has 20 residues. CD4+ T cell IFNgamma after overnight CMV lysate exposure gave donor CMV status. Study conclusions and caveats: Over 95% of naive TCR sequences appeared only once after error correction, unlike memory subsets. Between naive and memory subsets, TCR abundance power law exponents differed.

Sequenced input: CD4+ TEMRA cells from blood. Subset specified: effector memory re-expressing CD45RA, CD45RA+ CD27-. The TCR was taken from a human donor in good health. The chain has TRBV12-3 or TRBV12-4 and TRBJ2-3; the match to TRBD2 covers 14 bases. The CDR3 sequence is CASSLAGSGLAGVGTDTQYF. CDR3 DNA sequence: TGTGCCAGCAGTTTAGCCGGGTCGGGACTAGCGGGAGTGGGCACAGATACGCAGTATTTT.